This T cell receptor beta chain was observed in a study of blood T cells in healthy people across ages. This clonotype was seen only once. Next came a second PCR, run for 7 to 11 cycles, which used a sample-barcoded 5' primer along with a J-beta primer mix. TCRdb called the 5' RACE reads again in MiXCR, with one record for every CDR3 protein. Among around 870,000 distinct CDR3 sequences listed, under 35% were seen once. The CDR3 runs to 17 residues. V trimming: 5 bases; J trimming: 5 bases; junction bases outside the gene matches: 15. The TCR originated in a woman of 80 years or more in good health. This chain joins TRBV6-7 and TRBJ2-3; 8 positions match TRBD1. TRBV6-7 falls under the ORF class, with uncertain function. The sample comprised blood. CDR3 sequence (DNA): TGTGCCAGCAGTGACCCGAGACAGGGGACGGAGGGAGATACGCAGTATTTT. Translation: CASSDPRQGTEGDTQYF.